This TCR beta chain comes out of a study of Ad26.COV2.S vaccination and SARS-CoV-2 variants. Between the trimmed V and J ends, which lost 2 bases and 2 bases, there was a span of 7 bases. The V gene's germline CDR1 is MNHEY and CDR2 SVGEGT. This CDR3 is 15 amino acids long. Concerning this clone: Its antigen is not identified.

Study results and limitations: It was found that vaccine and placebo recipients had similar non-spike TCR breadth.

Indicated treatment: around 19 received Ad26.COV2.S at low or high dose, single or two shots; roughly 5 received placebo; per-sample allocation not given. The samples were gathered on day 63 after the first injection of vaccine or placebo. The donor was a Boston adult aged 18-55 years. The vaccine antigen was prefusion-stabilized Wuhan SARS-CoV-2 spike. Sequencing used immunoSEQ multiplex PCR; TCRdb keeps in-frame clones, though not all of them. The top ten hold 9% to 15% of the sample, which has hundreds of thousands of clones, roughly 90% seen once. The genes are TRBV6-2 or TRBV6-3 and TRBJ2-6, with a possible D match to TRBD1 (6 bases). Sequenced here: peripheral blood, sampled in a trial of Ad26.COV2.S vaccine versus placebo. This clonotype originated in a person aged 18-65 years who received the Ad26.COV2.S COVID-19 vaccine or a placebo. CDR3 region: CASSYEGAGANVLTF. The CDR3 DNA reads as TGTGCCAGCAGTTACGAGGGGGCTGGGGCCAACGTCCTGACTTTC.